This entry describes one T cell receptor (beta chain). As yet, its antigen is unknown. These data are taken from a study of T cells in Graves' hyperthyroidism and ophthalmopathy. RNA transcripts provided the source from which TCR beta CDR3 regions were amplified. First-round RT-PCR of the TCR CDR3 relied on the HTBI primer set. TCRdb fed the multiplex PCR reads into MiXCR, producing one record per CDR3 protein. The data show 96,000 or so distinct CDR3 sequences, with around 50% seen just once and around 27% held by the top ten. Hyperthyroidism, newly diagnosed and lasting under 2 months, affected patients aged 18 to 65. PBMCs were obtained from approximately 10 ml fresh peripheral blood. Germline V gene lookup returns CDR1 SGHAT and CDR2 FQDESV (reference sequence). Trimming left V 5 bases short and J 0 bases short, with 17 bases between. The CDR3 sequence is 16 residues long. Study-wide findings and caveats: Separating ophthalmopathy from stable hyperthyroidism was achieved by a 13 V-J model. Within blood appeared most thyroid clonotypes that had expanded above 0.001.

J is TRBJ2-7 and V is TRBV11-1, with D maybe TRBD1 (6 bases). The TCR sequence derives from a woman aged 40 to 50 with Graves' hyperthyroidism. Specimen: blood. The CDR3 region has the DNA TGTGCCAGCAGCGCAACCCCGGACAGAGGCTCCTACGAGCAGTACTTC. Translation gives CASSATPDRGSYEQYF.